This TCR beta chain was sequenced for a study of shared clonotypes between healthy human individuals. Study at large: Each donor's CD8 memory used one plate, CD8 naive two, each CD4 subset three. Overall study findings and caveats: Sample collection involved blood only; tissue repertoires are likely different.

Deep was the level used in running the assay. Here immunoSEQ multiplex PCR was the method, and the copy in TCRdb shows in-frame clones only, minus some. This table holds 1 million to 1.3 million clones, 70% to 80% found once. As for this clone: The antigen is unknown.

The TCR originated in a young man in good health. Some clones in this sample may be carry-over from other donors' samples. Sequencing was performed on memory CD4+ T cells from PBMCs. Stated subset: CD45RA-negative fraction.

CDR3 DNA: TGTGCCAGCAGTGGGTCTACCTACGAGCAGTACTTC. This sequence encodes CASSGSTYEQYF. The gene calls are TRBV6-1 and TRBJ2-7; D remains ambiguous. In germline, CDR1 is MNHNS, CDR2 SASEGT. V shed 4 bases and J shed 2 bases, with 6 bases lying between them. CDR3 length: 12 residues.